These 24 T cell receptor beta chains came from one sample sequenced in a study of read filtering for tumor transcriptome and immune sequencing. This library used approximately 0.4 ug RNA and molecular barcoded adaptors spanning alpha/delta and beta/gamma chains. Each CDR3 protein is one row after TCRdb ran MiXCR on the reads. The table has approximately 40,000 distinct CDR3 sequences, about 15% seen once. The sample taken for sequencing was a population of CD138-negative cells sorted from bone marrow. These TCRs come from a donor at least 40 years old with multiple myeloma.

This clonotype appeared many times. This chain uses TRBV7-9 with TRBJ1-4; no reliable D call. V was clipped by 1 base and J by 0 bases, with 3 bases between them. CDR3 length equals 14 residues. Germline assignment: CDR1 SEHNR and CDR2 FQNEAQ (reference sequence). The CDR3, as DNA: TGTGCCAGCAGCTTAGGATCAACTAATGAAAAACTGTTTTTT. Amino acids: CASSLGSTNEKLFF. Using reference TRBV7-9 and TRBJ1-4 for the parts outside the CDR3, the full variable domain is DTGVSQNPRHKITKRGQNVTFRCDPISEHNRLYWYRQTLGQGPEFLTYFQNEAQLEKSRLLSDRFSAERPKGSFSTLEIQRTEQGDSAMYLCASSLGSTNEKLFFGSGTQLSVL.

There are many counts of this clonotype. The rearrangement uses TRBV7-9 and TRBJ2-3; D is possibly TRBD1 (5 bases). V lost 5 bases and J 6 bases, leaving 21 bases between the germline ends. The CDR3 spans 16 residues. Germline lookup yields CDR1 SEHNR and CDR2 FQNEAQ (reference sequence). The CDR3 spells CASSPGLAALGDTQYF. For the CDR3, the DNA is TGTGCCAGCAGCCCAGGGCTGGCGGCCCTGGGGGATACGCAGTATTTT.

This clonotype showed up many times. CDR3 region: CASSSSTSVLYNEQFF. CDR3 bases: TGTGCCAGCAGTTCATCGACTAGCGTTCTCTACAATGAGCAGTTCTTC. The rearrangement uses TRBV28 and TRBJ2-1; TRBD2 agrees at 8 bases. There are 16 residues in the CDR3. Germline CDR1 and CDR2: MDHEN and SYDVKM. J gave up 3 bases and V 4 bases, and 8 bases lay outside the gene matches.

At least ten counts were recorded for this clonotype. The V and J genes are TRBV5-5 and TRBJ1-4; the D is unclear. Trimming took off 4 bases at V and 6 bases at J, with 13 bases between the two ends. The CDR3 sequence is 14 residues long. Germline values: CDR1 SGHKS, CDR2 YYEKEE (reference sequence). The CDR3 spells CASSPRVLDEKLFF. DNA for the CDR3: TGTGCCAGCAGCCCCCGGGTACTAGATGAAAAACTGTTTTTT.

This clonotype was seen many times. The chain carries TRBV11-2 and TRBJ1-6, with D hard to call. Germline V CDR1 and CDR2: SGHAT, FQNNGV. The CDR3 loop spans 14 amino acids. V was shortened by 2 bases and J by 5 bases, with 7 bases between the two germline ends. DNA for the CDR3: TGTGCCAGCAGCTTATTTGTGAATAATTCACCCCTCCACTTT. As protein: CASSLFVNNSPLHF.

This clonotype was counted ten times or more. The chain has TRBV12-3 or TRBV12-4 and TRBJ2-1, with TRBD2 matching 14 bases. The CDR3 spans 16 residues. The J segment lost 14 bases and the V segment lost 1 base, leaving 10 bases of the junction unmatched. CDR3 sequence (DNA): TGTGCCAGCAGTTTAGGGCAGACTAGCGGGGGGGCTAGGGAGTTCTTC. Its translation: CASSLGQTSGGAREFF.

By share, this clonotype counts as medium-sized. V usage is TRBV27 and J usage is TRBJ2-3; D is uncertain. This CDR3 spans 13 amino acids. Germline V gene lookup returns CDR1 MNHEY and CDR2 SMNVEV (reference sequence). The ends were cut back, 8 bases at V and 2 bases at J, with 11 bases in the middle. The CDR3, as DNA: TGTGCCAGCCGACACCCTCTCACAGATACGCAGTATTTT. The encoded protein is CASRHPLTDTQYF.

This clonotype was counted between two and nine times. The chain has TRBV7-8 and TRBJ1-4, with D uncertain. The CDR3 loop spans 16 amino acids. The V end lost 2 bases, the J end lost 0 bases, and 10 bases lay between the germline ends. Germline V gene data show CDR1 as SGHVS and CDR2 as FQNEAQ. The CDR3 sequence: CASSLRQVATNEKLFF. CDR3 bases: TGTGCCAGCAGCTTAAGACAAGTTGCAACTAATGAAAAACTGTTTTTT.

This clonotype was observed many times. The CDR3 here is CASNYGASGELFF. The CDR3 region has the DNA TGTGCCAGCAATTATGGGGCCTCCGGGGAGCTGTTTTTT. V and J are TRBV11-2 and TRBJ2-2; a weak D match, TRBD1 (5 bases). Germline V gene data show CDR1 as SGHAT and CDR2 as FQNNGV. The CDR3 spans 13 residues. Trimming took 7 bases from V and 6 from J, leaving 12 bases between them.

This clonotype was recorded at least ten times. Written as DNA, the CDR3 is TGTGCCAGCAGCTCAAAGGACGGGGGGCGCGGGGGCCACCAAGAGACCCAGTACTTC. Its translation: CASSSKDGGRGGHQETQYF. The genes are TRBV5-4 and TRBJ2-5; possible D gene TRBD2, 7 bases. This CDR3 has 19 amino acids. V was clipped by 3 bases and J by 0 bases, with 24 bases between them. Germline CDR1 SGHNT, CDR2 YYREEE (reference sequence).

This clonotype was recorded at least ten times. The gene calls are TRBV30 and TRBJ2-7; D call uncertain. The germline V gene has CDR1 GTSNPN and CDR2 SVGIG (reference sequence). CDR3 size: 13 residues. V was cut by 0 bases and J by 2 bases, with 8 bases left in between. The CDR3 region has the DNA TGTGCCTGGAGTGTTGGGTTCACCTACGAGCAGTACTTC. Translating it yields CAWSVGFTYEQYF.

This clonotype has ten or more counts. This chain joins TRBV10-3 and TRBJ2-2, with 8 bases fitting TRBD1. V was clipped by 0 bases and J by 6 bases; unmatched bases: 3. Per the germline V gene, CDR1 is ENHRY and CDR2 is SYGVKD. This CDR3 has 15 residues. CDR3 loop: CAISESGQAPGELFF. CDR3 bases: TGTGCCATCAGTGAGTCGGGACAGGCCCCCGGGGAGCTGTTTTTT.

In the case of this clonotype: A single base separates this from a much larger clone, so it may be a read error. The V and J genes are TRBV28 and TRBJ2-5, with D uncertain. CDR3 length: 14 residues. Looked up from germline, CDR1 is MDHEN and CDR2 is SYDVKM. CDR3 in DNA: TGTGCCAACAGTTTGGGTCTCACCCAAGAGACTCAGTACTTC. Its protein is CANSLGLTQETQYF.

A few counts support this clonotype. CDR3 coding DNA: TGCAGTGCTCCCCCCGGGCCGGGCTACACCTTC. It is translated as CSAPPGPGYTF. The genes are TRBV20-1 and TRBJ1-2; D gene uncertain. The V gene's germline CDR1 is DFQATT and CDR2 SNEGSKA (reference sequence). The CDR3 extends over 11 amino acids. Trimming took off 5 bases at V and 8 bases at J, with 12 bases between the two ends.

This clonotype has a count of ten or more. The chain is built from TRBV3-1 and TRBJ2-1; D is possibly TRBD2 (5 bases). The V end was cut by 0 bases, the J end by 2 bases, with 20 bases between. The CDR3 extends over 19 amino acids. The V gene's germline CDR1 is LGHDT and CDR2 YNNKEL (reference sequence). The CDR3 coding sequence is TGTGCCAGCAGCCAAGAGATGGGGAGCTCTCTCAGGACCTACAATGAGCAGTTCTTC. Translation gives CASSQEMGSSLRTYNEQFF.

This clonotype occurred many times. The rearrangement joins TRBV5-1 to TRBJ2-5; D is unclear. CDR1 is SGHRS and CDR2 is YFSETQ in the germline V gene. This CDR3 has 13 residues. V shed 0 bases and J shed 0 bases, with 3 bases lying between them. The DNA for the CDR3 is TGCGCCAGCAGCTTGGCCAACCAAGAGACCCAGTACTTC. This encodes CASSLANQETQYF.

In this sample, this clonotype turned up many times. The gene calls are TRBV10-2 and TRBJ1-2; D is ambiguous. Trimming shortened V by 0 bases and J by 1 base, and 9 bases separated the two germline ends. The V gene's germline CDR1 is WSHSY and CDR2 SAAADI. This CDR3 comprises 15 residues. CDR3 nucleotides: TGCGCCAGCAGTGAGTCGACGGTCAATAACTATGGCTACACCTTC. Protein: CASSESTVNNYGYTF.

This clonotype was observed many times. This chain joins TRBV4-3 and TRBJ2-3, with D unclear. Germline assignment: CDR1 LGHNA and CDR2 YSLEER. V lost 4 bases to trimming and J lost 2 bases, with 13 bases between them. This CDR3 spans 15 amino acids. The CDR3 region is CASSPYTRPTDTQYF. Here the CDR3 DNA reads TGCGCCAGCAGCCCATATACGCGCCCCACAGATACGCAGTATTTT.

Comment on this clonotype: The CDR3 ends on some other residue instead of the conserved phenylalanine or tryptophan, so this is likely a read error. The limits of the CDR3 on the DNA are not certain, so only TCRdb's listed CDR3 is given. The rearrangement links TRBV20-1 to TRBJ2-1; TRBD2, the table's D call, lacks a check against the DNA. CDR1 is DFQATT, CDR2 SNEGSKA, per germline (reference sequence). The CDR3 is 16 amino acids in total, end residues counted. Here the CDR3 reads CSARSGTSGGAREQIY.

This clonotype was seen ten or more times. This rearrangement joins TRBV10-1 to TRBJ1-5, with 10 bases identical to TRBD1. Germline CDR1 and CDR2: WNHNN and SYGVQD (reference sequence). With 6 bases clipped from V and 0 bases from J, the junction kept 8 bases outside the gene matches. CDR3 length equals 17 residues. DNA of the CDR3: TGCGCCAGCAGAGCCTGGGACAGGGGCGGTAGCAATCAGCCCCAGCATTTT. Translating gives CASRAWDRGGSNQPQHF.

This clonotype was observed many times. The V gene is TRBV29-1, the J gene TRBJ2-1; no reliable D call. This CDR3 comprises 14 residues. The germline V gene has CDR1 SQVTM and CDR2 ANQGSEA. V was shortened by 6 bases and J by 2 bases, with 14 bases between the two germline ends. CDR3 sequence (DNA): TGCAGCGTCGCGAGGTCCGGGCCCTACAATGAGCAGTTCTTC. Translated, it gives CSVARSGPYNEQFF.

This clonotype was detected ten times or more. The rearrangement joins TRBV2 to TRBJ2-2; 8 positions agree with TRBD1. Germline trimming cut 9 bases from V and 5 bases from J; bases unmatched to any gene: 5. This CDR3 contains 13 residues. Germline loops: CDR1 SNHLY, CDR2 FYNNEI. CDR3 sequence (DNA): TGTGCCAGTCAGGGGGCAAAGACCGGGGAGCTGTTTTTT. Its protein product is CASQGAKTGELFF. The whole variable domain, filled in from reference TRBV2 and TRBJ2-2, reads EPEVTQTPSHQVTQMGQEVILRCVPISNHLYFYWYRQILGQKVEFLVSFYNNEISEKSEIFDDQFSVERPDGSNFTLKIRSTKLEDSAMYFCASQGAKTGELFFGEGSRLTVL.

The V and J genes are TRBV5-4 and TRBJ2-3; a possible D gene is TRBD2 (6 bases). The CDR3 sequence is 14 residues long. Trimming took 4 bases from V and 4 from J, leaving 13 bases between them. Germline CDR1 is SGHNT and CDR2 is YYREEE (reference sequence). The CDR3 DNA reads as TGTGCCAGCAGCCTCGGCTGGGGGGCAGATACGCAGTATTTT. It translates to CASSLGWGADTQYF. The variable domain in full, completed from reference TRBV5-4 and TRBJ2-3, reads ETGVTQSPTHLIKTRGQQVTLRCSSQSGHNTVSWYQQALGQGPQFIFQYYREEENGRGNFPPRFSGLQFPNYSSELNVNALELDDSALYLCASSLGWGADTQYFGPGTRLTVL.

This clonotype was seen ten or more times. V and J are TRBV7-2 and TRBJ2-7; D is possibly TRBD1 or TRBD2 (6 bases each). The CDR3 is 14 amino acids. From germline, CDR1 is SGHTA and CDR2 FQGNSA. V lost 1 base to trimming and J lost 2 bases, with 9 bases between them. The CDR3, as DNA: TGTGCCAGCAGCTTAGTGAGGGGGGCCTACGAGCAGTACTTC. This translates into CASSLVRGAYEQYF.